These 23 T cell receptor beta chains were all obtained from the same sample, sequenced in a study of cytomegalovirus exposure and HLA in healthy donors. The PCR had 60 Vbeta and 13 Jbeta primers. Clones were sequenced by immunoSEQ multiplex PCR, and TCRdb holds only the in-frame ones, with some missing. The table includes about 160,000 clones, 77% detected once. Sequenced input: PBMCs. All receptors derive from a man in his forties or fifties in good health and CMV-seropositive.

A single count supports this clone. The genes are TRBV7-2 and TRBJ1-2; 10 bases line up with TRBD1. The CDR3 has 18 amino acids. The ends lost 5 bases at V and 7 bases at J; junction bases unmatched: 19. Germline assignment: CDR1 SGHTA and CDR2 FQGNSA. CDR3 bases: TGTGCCAGCAGCCTTTCCGGGACAGGGGCAGGGGTTTCGGGTGGCTACACCTTC. Residues: CASSLSGTGAGVSGGYTF.

The V call is TRBV18, the J call TRBJ1-4; D ambiguous. Trimming shortened V by 3 bases and J by 0 bases, and 14 bases separated the two germline ends. The CDR3 loop spans 17 amino acids. Germline lookup yields CDR1 KGHSH and CDR2 LQKENI. The CDR3 sequence is CASSPYEPHATNEKLFF. Here the CDR3 DNA reads TGTGCCAGCTCACCCTACGAACCTCATGCAACTAATGAAAAACTGTTTTTT.

This clone showed up just a few times. CDR3 nucleotides: TGTGCCAGCAGCCTCGGACAGGTCCAGACGCCCCAGCATTTT. Residues: CASSLGQVQTPQHF. The rearrangement joins TRBV5-8 to TRBJ1-5, with TRBD1 identical over 7 bases. The CDR3 sequence is 14 residues long. CDR1 is SGHTS and CDR2 is YDEGEE in the germline V gene. J gave up 9 bases and V 4 bases, and 10 bases lay outside the gene matches.

The chain couples TRBV28 to TRBJ2-7; the D gene is possibly TRBD1 (6 bases). Germline V gene sequence: CDR1 MDHEN, CDR2 SYDVKM. This CDR3 contains 16 residues. V lost 6 bases to trimming and J lost 0 bases, with 18 bases between them. The CDR3 sequence: CASRPGRTETSYEQYF. As DNA, the CDR3 is TGTGCCAGCAGACCGGGTCGGACAGAGACCTCCTACGAGCAGTACTTC.

The chain couples TRBV14 to TRBJ1-1, with TRBD1 matching 8 bases. Germline trimming cut 2 bases from V and 11 bases from J; bases unmatched to any gene: 10. The CDR3 is 14 residues long. Germline V gene data show CDR1 as SGHDN and CDR2 as FVKESK. The DNA for the CDR3 is TGTGCCAGCAGCCAACGAGGGCAGGGGGCTTGGGCTTTCTTT. Its protein is CASSQRGQGAWAFF. Complete variable domain (other parts from reference TRBV14 and TRBJ1-1): EAGVTQFPSHSVIEKGQTVTLRCDPISGHDNLYWYRRVMGKEIKFLLHFVKESKQDESGMPNNRFLAERTGGTYSTLKVQPAELEDSGVYFCASSQRGQGAWAFFGQGTRLTVV.

In the case of this clone: In the same sample, other DNA sequences code for this CDR3. The V call is TRBV5-1, the J call TRBJ2-5; 8 nucleotides align to TRBD2. CDR3 length: 14 residues. CDR1 is SGHRS, CDR2 YFSETQ, per germline. V lost 0 bases to trimming and J lost 2 bases; unmatched junction nucleotides: 0. The CDR3 sequence: CASSLGLAQETQYF. CDR3 DNA sequence: TGCGCCAGCAGCTTGGGACTAGCGCAAGAGACCCAGTACTTC.

This clone was observed a few times. CDR3 nucleotide sequence: TGTGCCTGGAGTGGAGGAGGCAATCAGCCCCAGCATTTT. Amino acids: CAWSGGGNQPQHF. The chain uses TRBV30 and TRBJ1-5; no firm D call. The CDR3 has 13 amino acids. CDR1 and CDR2 (germline): GTSNPN, SVGIG (reference sequence). V was trimmed by 1 base and J by 2 bases, leaving 6 bases between them.

A single count supports this clone. This chain connects TRBV7-3 to TRBJ2-7; weak D call: TRBD1 (6 bases). V gave up 5 bases and J gave up 1 base, with 12 bases separating them. In germline, CDR1 is SGHTA, CDR2 FQGTGA. The length of the CDR3 is 14 residues. The CDR3: CASSQDRDSYEQYF. The CDR3 nucleotides read TGTGCCAGCAGCCAGGACAGAGATTCCTACGAGCAGTACTTC.

This clone was counted once. CDR3 residues: CASSLDIRTSGETQYF. Here the CDR3 DNA reads TGTGCCAGCAGCTTAGATATCAGGACTAGCGGGGAGACCCAGTACTTC. The chain joins TRBV11-3 to TRBJ2-5, with 11 bases lining up with TRBD2. CDR1 and CDR2 from the germline V gene are SGHNT and YENEEA. The CDR3 is 16 residues long. J was trimmed by 5 bases and V by 0 bases; bases with no gene match: 5.

The rearrangement joins TRBV5-8 to TRBJ2-7, with 9 bases identical to TRBD2. The trim removed 4 bases at V and 5 bases at J, leaving 10 bases unmatched. Germline V gene data show CDR1 as SGHTS and CDR2 as YDEGEE. The CDR3 runs to 15 residues. Here the CDR3 reads CASSRGLGGGDEQYF. In DNA, the CDR3 is TGTGCCAGCAGCCGCGGACTTGGCGGGGGGGACGAGCAGTACTTC.

The chain employs TRBV5-1 and TRBJ2-3; D possibly corresponds to TRBD2 (6 bases). Germline loops: CDR1 SGHRS, CDR2 YFSETQ. The CDR3 extends over 15 amino acids. V was clipped by 3 bases and J by 2 bases, with 13 bases between them. CDR3 nucleotides: TGCGCCAGCAGCTCGGGGGTGACAACCACAGATACGCAGTATTTT. Encoded protein: CASSSGVTTTDTQYF.

This chain links TRBV2 with TRBJ2-2; D ambiguous. The V gene lost 6 bases and the J gene lost 1 base, with 15 bases spanning the gap. Per germline, CDR1 SNHLY and CDR2 FYNNEI. The CDR3 sequence is 16 residues long. DNA of the CDR3: TGTGCCAGCAGACCAAGGTGGGCAGGGAACACCGGGGAGCTGTTTTTT. Its translation is CASRPRWAGNTGELFF.

The V and J genes are TRBV7-9 and TRBJ2-3; D unclear. Deletions cut 5 bases from V and 4 bases from J, with 10 bases between. This CDR3 has 13 residues. CDR1 and CDR2 from the germline V gene are SEHNR and FQNEAQ (reference sequence). CDR3 DNA: TGTGCCAGCAGCCGGGTAGCCCCAGATACGCAGTATTTT. Protein sequence: CASSRVAPDTQYF. The full variable domain, in which reference TRBV7-9 and TRBJ2-3 provide the parts outside the CDR3, is DTGVSQNPRHKITKRGQNVTFRCDPISEHNRLYWYRQTLGQGPEFLTYFQNEAQLEKSRLLSDRFSAERPKGSFSTLEIQRTEQGDSAMYLCASSRVAPDTQYFGPGTRLTVL.

The V and J genes are TRBV11-2 and TRBJ2-2, with 8 positions matching TRBD1. Germline trimming cut 6 bases from V and 7 bases from J; bases unmatched to any gene: 1. This CDR3 region has 12 residues. Germline CDR1 reads SGHAT; CDR2 reads FQNNGV. This chain's CDR3 is CASRTGVGELFF. Here the CDR3 DNA reads TGTGCCAGCAGGACAGGGGTCGGGGAGCTGTTTTTT.

The chain joins TRBV19 to TRBJ1-5; no clear D gene. V lost 9 bases, J lost 5 bases, and 17 bases lay in between. This CDR3 is built from 14 residues. Germline V gene sequence: CDR1 LNHDA, CDR2 SQIVND (reference sequence). The CDR3 sequence is CASGKTGSYQPQHF. The DNA for the CDR3 is TGTGCCAGCGGAAAGACGGGTAGTTATCAGCCCCAGCATTTT.

The chain carries TRBV5-1 and TRBJ2-5; TRBD2 matches 14 bases. CDR3 length: 16 residues. V shed 4 bases and J 4 bases; nucleotides not matched to a gene: 6. CDR1 and CDR2 from the germline V gene are SGHRS and YFSETQ. CDR3 residues: CASSGGTSGGGETQYF. The CDR3, as DNA: TGCGCCAGCAGCGGCGGGACTAGCGGGGGAGGAGAGACCCAGTACTTC. Full variable domain (remainder filled in from reference TRBV5-1 and TRBJ2-5): KAGVTQTPRYLIKTRGQQVTLSCSPISGHRSVSWYQQTPGQGLQFLFEYFSETQRNKGNFPGRFSGRQFSNSRSEMNVSTLELGDSALYLCASSGGTSGGGETQYFGPGTRLLVL.

In this sample, this clone turned up once. V gene TRBV14 combines with J gene TRBJ2-2; D gene ambiguous. This CDR3 has 14 amino acids. Germline assignment: CDR1 SGHDN and CDR2 FVKESK. The V end lost 3 bases, the J end lost 1 base, and 6 bases lay between the germline ends. The CDR3 DNA reads TGTGCCAGCAGCCACCTCCTGAACACCGGGGAGCTGTTTTTT. It is translated as CASSHLLNTGELFF. Full variable domain (missing parts from reference TRBV14 and TRBJ2-2): EAGVTQFPSHSVIEKGQTVTLRCDPISGHDNLYWYRRVMGKEIKFLLHFVKESKQDESGMPNNRFLAERTGGTYSTLKVQPAELEDSGVYFCASSHLLNTGELFFGEGSRLTVL.

This chain joins TRBV5-6 and TRBJ2-1; D is undetermined. The germline V gene has CDR1 SGHDT and CDR2 YYEEEE. Between the trimmed V and J ends, which lost 5 bases and 7 bases, there was a span of 7 bases. This CDR3 comprises 11 residues. The DNA of the CDR3 is TGTGCCAGCAGGTTTCTGAATGAGCAGTTCTTC. Encoded protein: CASRFLNEQFF. The entire variable domain, with the rest obtained from reference TRBV5-6 and TRBJ2-1, is as follows: DAGVTQSPTHLIKTRGQQVTLRCSPKSGHDTVSWYQQALGQGPQFIFQYYEEEERQRGNFPDRFSGHQFPNYSSELNVNALLLGDSALYLCASRFLNEQFFGPGTRLTVL.

The chain links TRBV27 to TRBJ1-2; tentative D call: TRBD1 (5 bases). The germline V gene has CDR1 MNHEY and CDR2 SMNVEV (reference sequence). The CDR3 sequence is 14 residues long. V lost 3 bases and J 9 bases, leaving 17 bases between the germline ends. In nucleotides, the CDR3 is TGTGCCAGCAGTTTCAGGCAGGGAGGTCTTCGCTACACCTTC. Translation gives CASSFRQGGLRYTF.

This sequence joins TRBV6-4 and TRBJ2-3, with TRBD2 matching 13 bases. Looked up from germline, CDR1 is MRHNA and CDR2 is SNTAGT. The CDR3 covers 16 residues. V was clipped by 3 bases and J by 2 bases; unmatched bases: 2. CDR3 loop: CASSELAGGATDTQYF. The CDR3 DNA sequence: TGTGCCAGCAGTGAACTAGCGGGGGGGGCCACAGATACGCAGTATTTT.

The chain links TRBV10-3 to TRBJ1-2; D gene ambiguous. CDR1 is ENHRY and CDR2 is SYGVKD in the germline V gene. Between the trimmed V and J ends, which lost 6 bases and 4 bases, there was a span of 30 bases. The CDR3 loop spans 19 amino acids. As DNA, the CDR3 is TGTGCCATCAGGAAAGAAAATCCGGGAAATAAAGAGAGGATCTATGGCTACACCTTC. Its translation: CAIRKENPGNKERIYGYTF.

The chain has TRBV7-3 and TRBJ2-2; D possibly corresponds to TRBD2 (7 bases). CDR3 length equals 17 residues. Trimming shortened V by 2 bases and J by 4 bases, and 17 bases separated the two germline ends. Germline V gene lookup returns CDR1 SGHTA and CDR2 FQGTGA. CDR3 nucleotides: TGTGCCAGCAGCTTACCCGGGCGGGGGCTAATCACCGGGGAGCTGTTTTTT. Amino acid sequence: CASSLPGRGLITGELFF.

V and J are TRBV7-9 and TRBJ2-3, with 9 bases lining up with TRBD2. The CDR3 runs to 16 residues. Germline V gene sequence: CDR1 SEHNR, CDR2 FQNEAQ (reference sequence). The trim removed 4 bases at V and 3 bases at J, leaving 8 bases unmatched. The CDR3, as DNA: TGTGCCAGCAGCTACCAGGGACTAGCTCGGACAGATACGCAGTATTTT. Its translation is CASSYQGLARTDTQYF.